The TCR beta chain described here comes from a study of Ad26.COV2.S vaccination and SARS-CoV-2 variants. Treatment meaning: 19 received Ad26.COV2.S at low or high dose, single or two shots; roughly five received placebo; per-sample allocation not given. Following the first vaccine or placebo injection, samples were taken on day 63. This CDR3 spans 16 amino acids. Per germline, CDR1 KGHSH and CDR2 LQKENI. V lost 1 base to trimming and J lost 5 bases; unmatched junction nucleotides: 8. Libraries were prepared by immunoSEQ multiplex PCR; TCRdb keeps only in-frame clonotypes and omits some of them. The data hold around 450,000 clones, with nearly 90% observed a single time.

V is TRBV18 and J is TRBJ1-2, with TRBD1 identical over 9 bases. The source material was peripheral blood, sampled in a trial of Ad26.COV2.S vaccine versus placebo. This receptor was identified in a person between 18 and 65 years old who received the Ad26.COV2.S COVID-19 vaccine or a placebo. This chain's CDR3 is CASSPLQPGTGYGYTF. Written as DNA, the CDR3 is TGTGCCAGCTCACCACTGCAACCCGGGACAGGGTATGGCTACACCTTC.